This note documents a single T cell receptor (beta chain) sequence. Its antigen is still unknown. The CDR3 runs 16 residues. CDR1 is MGHRA, CDR2 YSYEKL, per germline. Trimming removed 1 base from V and 9 bases from J; junction bases left unmatched: 6. The PCR ran on 60 Vbeta and 13 Jbeta primers. Measured with immunoSEQ multiplex PCR; TCRdb has only the in-frame clones, and not every one. The sample's table shows roughly 82,000 clones. This sample is drawn from a study of cytomegalovirus exposure and HLA in healthy donors. The study's findings and limits: Data from an earlier analysis indicated that most TCR beta V segments were productive either about 90% or about 30% of the time. Both high specificity and high sensitivity reportedly marked the classifier's diagnosis of cytomegalovirus status. On later analysis, the bulk of CMV-associated TCR beta chains appeared to be HLA-restricted. HLA allele associations emerged for under 20,000 TCR beta sequences in a later analysis, at 0.05 false discovery rate.

The sequenced sample consisted of PBMCs. J is TRBJ2-1 and V is TRBV4-1, with 13 positions matching TRBD2. The TCR sequence derives from a woman between 55 and 75 years old in good health and CMV-seronegative. CDR3 bases: TGCGCCAGCAGCCAAGTCCCGGGACTAGCGGGATCTGAGCAGTTCTTC. This sequence encodes CASSQVPGLAGSEQFF.